This is a list of T cell receptor beta chains from one sample in a study of blood T cell repertoires in COVID-19. Method: immunoSEQ multiplex PCR; TCRdb's copy keeps in-frame clones and lacks some. The sample carries 300,000 to 350,000 clones, about 87% recorded once. Sample: peripheral blood. These receptors were collected from a man younger than 45 with COVID-19, enrolled during active disease. Each CDR3 is given with its conserved first and last residue. The order of the fields is V gene, J gene, CDR3 protein.

TRBV27,TRBJ2-7,CASSAGTGSYEQYF
TRBV6-1,TRBJ2-5,CASREGGRAYQETQYF
TRBV7-2,TRBJ2-3,CASQASGTDTQYF
TRBV6-5,TRBJ1-1,CASTDTPNTEAFF
TRBV7-9,TRBJ2-3,CASSFTQGATDTQYF
TRBV27,TRBJ2-1,CASSLLGFGRSHEQFF
TRBV19,TRBJ2-1,CASSIIGQGAGLSYNEQFF
TRBV30,TRBJ1-6,CAWKVAAANNSPLHF
TRBV4-3,TRBJ1-1,CASSQEGGGMNTEAFF
TRBV10-3,TRBJ2-7,CAIKLDNSPYEQYF
TRBV7-2,TRBJ2-7,CASSDRGPHEQYF